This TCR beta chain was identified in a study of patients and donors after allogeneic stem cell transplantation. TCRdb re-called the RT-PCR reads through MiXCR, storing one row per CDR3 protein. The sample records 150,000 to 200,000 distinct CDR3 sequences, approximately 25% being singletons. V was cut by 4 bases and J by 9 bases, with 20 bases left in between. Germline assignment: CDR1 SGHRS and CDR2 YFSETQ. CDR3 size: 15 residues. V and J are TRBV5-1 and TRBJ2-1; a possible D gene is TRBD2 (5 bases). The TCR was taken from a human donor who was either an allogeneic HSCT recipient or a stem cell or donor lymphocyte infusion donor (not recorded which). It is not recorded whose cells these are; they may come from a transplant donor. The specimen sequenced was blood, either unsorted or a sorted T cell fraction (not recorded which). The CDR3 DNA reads TGCGCCAGCAGCACCGGGGTCCCACGGATCGGTGAGCAGTTCTTC. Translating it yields CASSTGVPRIGEQFF.